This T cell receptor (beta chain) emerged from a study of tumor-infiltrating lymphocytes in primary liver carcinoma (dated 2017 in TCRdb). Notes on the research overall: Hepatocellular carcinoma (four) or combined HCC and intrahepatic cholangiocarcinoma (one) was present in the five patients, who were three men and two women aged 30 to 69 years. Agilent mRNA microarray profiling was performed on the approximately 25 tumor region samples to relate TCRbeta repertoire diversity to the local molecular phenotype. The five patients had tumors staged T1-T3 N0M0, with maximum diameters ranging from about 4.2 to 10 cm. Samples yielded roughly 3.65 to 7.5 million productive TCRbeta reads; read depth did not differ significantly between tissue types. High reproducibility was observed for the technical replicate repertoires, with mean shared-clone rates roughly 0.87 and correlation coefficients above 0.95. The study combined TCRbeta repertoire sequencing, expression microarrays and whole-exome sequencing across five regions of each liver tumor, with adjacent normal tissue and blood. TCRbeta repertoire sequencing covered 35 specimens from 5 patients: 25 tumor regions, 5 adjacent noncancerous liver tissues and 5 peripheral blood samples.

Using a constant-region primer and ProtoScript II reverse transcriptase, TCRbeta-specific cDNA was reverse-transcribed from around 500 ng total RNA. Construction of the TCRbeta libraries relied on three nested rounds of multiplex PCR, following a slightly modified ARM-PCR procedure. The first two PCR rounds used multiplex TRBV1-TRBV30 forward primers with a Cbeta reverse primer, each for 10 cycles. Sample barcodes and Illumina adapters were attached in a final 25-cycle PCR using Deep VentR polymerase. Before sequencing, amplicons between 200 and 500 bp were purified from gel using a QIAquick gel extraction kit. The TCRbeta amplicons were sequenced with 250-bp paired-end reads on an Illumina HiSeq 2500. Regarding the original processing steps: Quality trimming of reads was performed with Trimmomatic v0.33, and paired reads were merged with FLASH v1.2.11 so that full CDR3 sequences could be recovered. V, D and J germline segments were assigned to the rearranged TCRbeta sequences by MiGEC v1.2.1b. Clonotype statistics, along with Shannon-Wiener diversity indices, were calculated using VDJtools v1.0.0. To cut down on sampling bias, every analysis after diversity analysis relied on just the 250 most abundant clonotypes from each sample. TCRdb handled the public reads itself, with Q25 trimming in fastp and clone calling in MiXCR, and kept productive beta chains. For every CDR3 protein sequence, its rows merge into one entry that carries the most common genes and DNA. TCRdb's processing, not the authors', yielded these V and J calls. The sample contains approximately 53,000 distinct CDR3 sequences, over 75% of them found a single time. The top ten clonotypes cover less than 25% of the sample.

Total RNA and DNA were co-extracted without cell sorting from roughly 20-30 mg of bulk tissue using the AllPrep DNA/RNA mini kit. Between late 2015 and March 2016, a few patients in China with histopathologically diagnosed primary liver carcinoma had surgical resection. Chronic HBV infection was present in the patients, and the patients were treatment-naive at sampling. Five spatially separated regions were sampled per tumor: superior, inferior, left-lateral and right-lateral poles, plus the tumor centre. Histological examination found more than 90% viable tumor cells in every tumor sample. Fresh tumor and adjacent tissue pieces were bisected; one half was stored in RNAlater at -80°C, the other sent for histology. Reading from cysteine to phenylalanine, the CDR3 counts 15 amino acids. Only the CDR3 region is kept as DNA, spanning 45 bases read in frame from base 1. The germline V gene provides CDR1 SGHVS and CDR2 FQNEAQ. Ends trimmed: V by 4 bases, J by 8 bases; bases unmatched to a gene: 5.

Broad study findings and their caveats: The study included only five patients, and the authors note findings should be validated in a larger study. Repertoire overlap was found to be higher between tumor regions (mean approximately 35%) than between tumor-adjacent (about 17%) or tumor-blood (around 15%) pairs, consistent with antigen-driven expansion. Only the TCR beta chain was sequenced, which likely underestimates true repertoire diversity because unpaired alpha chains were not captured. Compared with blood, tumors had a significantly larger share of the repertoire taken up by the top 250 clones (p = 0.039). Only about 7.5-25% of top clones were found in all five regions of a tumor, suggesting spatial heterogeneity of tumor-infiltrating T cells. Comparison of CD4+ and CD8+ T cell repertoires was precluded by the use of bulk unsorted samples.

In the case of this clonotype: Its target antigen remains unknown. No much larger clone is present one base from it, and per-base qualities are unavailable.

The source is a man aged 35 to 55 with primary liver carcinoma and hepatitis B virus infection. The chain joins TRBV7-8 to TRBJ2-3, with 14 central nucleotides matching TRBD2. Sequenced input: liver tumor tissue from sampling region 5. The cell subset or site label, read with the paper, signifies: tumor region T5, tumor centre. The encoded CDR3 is CASSSPGTSGSTQYF. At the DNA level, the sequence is TGTGCCAGCAGCTCCCCCGGGACTAGCGGGAGTACGCAGTATTTT.